The rows below give T cell receptor beta chains drawn from one sample of a study of molecular identifiers for immune sequencing clone quantification. TCRdb passed the PCR reads through MiXCR, listing each CDR3 protein once. Of more than 550,000 distinct CDR3 sequences listed, less than 30% were seen once; the top ten hold roughly 0.83%. The sequenced material came from naive CD8+ T cells from blood, with Jurkat cell RNA spiked in. The receptors derive from a human donor in good health. Some libraries in this study had Jurkat cell RNA spiked in. The CDR3 runs from the conserved cysteine through the conserved F or W. Each record gives: clone size, V gene, J gene, D gene, CDR3 DNA, CDR3 protein. The D gene is left open where the match is weak. A row's size may be missing; if present it is once, few, many or a size class.

size: few; V: TRBV3-1; J: TRBJ1-6; D: -; DNA: TGTGCCAGCAGCCAAGACCCACAGAATTCACCCCTCCACTTT; CDR3: CASSQDPQNSPLHF
size: few; V: TRBV20-1; J: TRBJ1-2; D: TRBD1; DNA: TGCAGTGCTACCATGGACAGGGCGGCTGGCTACACCTTC; CDR3: CSATMDRAAGYTF
size: -; V: TRBV5-1; J: TRBJ1-1; D: TRBD1; DNA: TGCGCCAGCAGCCACTACAGGGGAGAGAGCACTGAAGCTTTCTTT; CDR3: CASSHYRGESTEAFF
size: -; V: TRBV27; J: TRBJ2-7; D: -; DNA: TGTGCCAGCAGTCCCTCCTCCGGGACGGTAACCTACGAGCAGTACTTC; CDR3: CASSPSSGTVTYEQYF
size: few; V: TRBV7-2; J: TRBJ1-5; D: -; DNA: TGTGCCAGCAGCTTAAAATCGTCAGTAGGAGGGGACAATCAGCCCCAGCATTTT; CDR3: CASSLKSSVGGDNQPQHF
size: -; V: TRBV13; J: TRBJ1-1; D: TRBD1; DNA: TGTGCCAGCAGCTTAGCGGGCAGGGGGTCCATGAACACTGAAGCTTTCTTT; CDR3: CASSLAGRGSMNTEAFF
size: many; V: TRBV5-1; J: TRBJ2-5; D: TRBD2; DNA: TGCGCCAGCAGCGACCCCGACGCTGGTAGCGGGAGGCCCCAAGAGACCCAGTACTTC; CDR3: CASSDPDAGSGRPQETQYF
size: -; V: TRBV29-1; J: TRBJ2-2; D: -; DNA: TGCAGCGTTGAGTACGGGAACACCGGGGGGCTGTTTTTT; CDR3: CSVEYGNTGGLFF
size: few; V: TRBV20-1; J: TRBJ2-7; D: TRBD2; DNA: TGCAGTGCTAGTCCGAGGGCAAGACTAGCGGGATGGGGAACCTACGGGCAGTACTTC; CDR3: CSASPRARLAGWGTYGQYF
size: few; V: TRBV12-3/TRBV12-4; J: TRBJ1-2; D: -; DNA: -; CDR3: CASSSSVSGPVYGYTF
size: few; V: TRBV7-8; J: TRBJ1-5; D: -; DNA: TGTGCCAGCAGCTTAGTGGGGGGGAGGGGTAGCAATCAGCCCCAGCATTTT; CDR3: CASSLVGGRGSNQPQHF
size: few; V: TRBV4-3; J: TRBJ2-7; D: -; DNA: TGCGCCAGCAGCCAAGAATATCCGGGAAACTACGAGCAGTACTTC; CDR3: CASSQEYPGNYEQYF
size: few; V: TRBV27; J: TRBJ2-7; D: -; DNA: TGTGCCAGCAGTTACCAGTTCGGGGGCGCCTACGAGCAGTACTTC; CDR3: CASSYQFGGAYEQYF
size: -; V: TRBV7-6; J: TRBJ2-1; D: -; DNA: TGTGCCAGCAGCCTCCTTGGGCACAATGAGCAGTTCTTC; CDR3: CASSLLGHNEQFF
size: -; V: TRBV30; J: TRBJ2-7; D: -; DNA: TGTGCCTGGAGTCCCGCCTACGAGCAGTACTTC; CDR3: CAWSPAYEQYF
size: few; V: TRBV5-1; J: TRBJ2-1; D: -; DNA: TGCGCCAGCAGCTTGACTGGCAGAAATGAGCAGTTCTTC; CDR3: CASSLTGRNEQFF
size: -; V: TRBV7-9; J: TRBJ2-1; D: -; DNA: TGTGCCAGCGGCGCGACAGATAACCCCTACAATGAGCAGTCCTTC; CDR3: CASGATDNPYNEQSF
size: many; V: TRBV20-1; J: TRBJ2-7; D: TRBD2; DNA: TGCAGTGCTAGGGAGACTAGCGGGGGTCCGTACGAGCAGTACTTC; CDR3: CSARETSGGPYEQYF
size: -; V: TRBV4-1; J: TRBJ1-3; D: -; DNA: TGCGCCAGCAGCCAAGAACCAGGGACTGGAAACACCATATATTTT; CDR3: CASSQEPGTGNTIYF